One sample yielded the 8 T cell receptor beta chains listed below, sequenced in a study of T cell repertoires in ileal Crohn's disease. Time point meaning: inflamed ileum from the surgical specimen. The repertoire was sequenced with immunoSEQ multiplex PCR; TCRdb's copy has only in-frame clones and lacks some. The data show fewer than 6,000 clones, roughly 82% seen once. Sequencing used ileal tissue. All receptors derive from an adult with Crohn's disease.

The chain recombines TRBV5-1 with TRBJ1-2; D not resolved. V lost 0 bases and J 8 bases, leaving 8 bases between the germline ends. From germline, CDR1 is SGHRS and CDR2 YFSETQ. The CDR3 extends over 12 amino acids. The DNA for the CDR3 is TGCGCCAGCAGCTTGGAATGGGGAGGCTACACCTTC. It specifies CASSLEWGGYTF. Full variable domain (missing parts from reference TRBV5-1 and TRBJ1-2): KAGVTQTPRYLIKTRGQQVTLSCSPISGHRSVSWYQQTPGQGLQFLFEYFSETQRNKGNFPGRFSGRQFSNSRSEMNVSTLELGDSALYLCASSLEWGGYTFGSGTRLTVV.

This sequence joins TRBV5-1 and TRBJ2-1, with D unresolved. Per germline, CDR1 SGHRS and CDR2 YFSETQ. The CDR3 runs to 13 residues. V lost 2 bases and J lost 5, with 8 bases in between. The DNA of the CDR3 is TGCGCCAGCAGCTTTTCGGCCAACAATGAGCAGTTCTTC. It translates to CASSFSANNEQFF.

This clone came up a few times. V is TRBV5-5 and J is TRBJ2-7; D not resolved. Germline V CDR1 and CDR2: SGHKS, YYEKEE (reference sequence). V dropped 0 bases and J dropped 0 bases, with 7 bases sitting between them. The CDR3 totals 14 residues. For the CDR3, the DNA is TGTGCCAGCAGCTTGGTACCCTTCTCCTACGAGCAGTACTTC. Translation gives CASSLVPFSYEQYF.

Of note for this clone: This sample also contains other DNA sequences that code for the same CDR3. The gene calls are TRBV7-9 and TRBJ1-2; D is unclear. Germline assignment: CDR1 SEHNR and CDR2 FQNEAQ (reference sequence). This CDR3 spans 14 amino acids. Trimming removed 4 bases at V and 0 bases at J, with 9 bases between. The DNA for the CDR3 is TGTGCCAGCAGCTCCAGCGGGACTAACTATGGCTACACCTTC. It translates to CASSSSGTNYGYTF.

V usage is TRBV9 and J usage is TRBJ2-7, with a weak D call TRBD2 (5 bases). CDR1 and CDR2 (germline): SGDLS, YYNGEE. The length of the CDR3 is 14 residues. The ends were cut back, 3 bases at V and 0 bases at J, with 10 bases in the middle. Written as DNA, the CDR3 is TGTGCCAGCAGCGCCACTAGTAGCTCCTACGAGCAGTACTTC. This encodes CASSATSSSYEQYF.

The chain has TRBV29-1 and TRBJ2-1; TRBD2 agrees at 7 bases. CDR3 length: 14 amino acids. Germline CDR1 reads SQVTM; CDR2 reads ANQGSEA. V lost 1 base and J lost 5; bases outside the gene matches: 5. The CDR3 spells CSVEGAGVDNEQFF. CDR3 sequence (DNA): TGCAGCGTTGAAGGGGCGGGAGTTGACAATGAGCAGTTCTTC.

The chain recombines TRBV7-8 with TRBJ2-7, with no clear D. The CDR3 spans 17 residues. V lost 5 bases, J lost 1 base, and 21 bases lay in between. Looked up from germline, CDR1 is SGHVS and CDR2 is FQNEAQ. CDR3 nucleotides: TGTGCCAGCAGCATAGATCACCCGACGGAAGGTTCCTACGAGCAGTACTTC. This translates into CASSIDHPTEGSYEQYF.

This chain links TRBV6-4 with TRBJ2-3; 10 nucleotides match TRBD2. CDR1 is MRHNA and CDR2 is SNTAGT in the germline V gene. The CDR3 is made up of 14 amino acids. With 3 bases clipped from V and 4 bases from J, the junction kept 1 base outside the gene matches. DNA for the CDR3: TGTGCCAGCAGTGAAAGCGGGGGGGCAGATACGCAGTATTTT. Translation: CASSESGGADTQYF.